The 5 T cell receptor beta chains reported below all come from one sample, sequenced in a study of identical twins. TCRdb re-called the 5' RACE reads through MiXCR, storing one row per CDR3 protein. The sample records about 500,000 distinct CDR3 sequences, 13% to 15% being singletons. These records were also assigned to another study, of yellow fever vaccine responses in identical twins.

The sequenced material came from CD4+ T cells sorted from blood. These receptors were taken from a woman aged 18-35 years in good health.

V usage is TRBV7-2 and J usage is TRBJ2-3, with D unresolved. Germline CDR1 is SGHTA and CDR2 is FQGNSA. The CDR3 is 13 residues long. Trimming left V 7 bases short and J 1 base short, with 9 bases between. The CDR3 coding sequence is TGTGCCAGCAATTCCCCCCGCACAGATACGCAGTATTTT. Encoded protein: CASNSPRTDTQYF.

In its sample, this clonotype was seen a few times. The chain employs TRBV5-6 and TRBJ2-2, with D perhaps matching TRBD1 (5 bases). V lost 2 bases and J 9 bases, leaving 11 bases between the germline ends. CDR1 and CDR2 (germline): SGHDT, YYEEEE. The CDR3 sequence is 13 residues long. CDR3 DNA: TGTGCCAGCAGCTTTCCAGGGTACAGGGAGCTGTTTTTT. It translates to CASSFPGYRELFF.

This chain joins TRBV10-3 and TRBJ2-3, with 9 bases that match TRBD2. CDR3 length equals 16 residues. The germline V gene has CDR1 ENHRY and CDR2 SYGVKD. The junction had 12 bases not matched to a gene; V was cut back by 11 bases and J by 0 bases. The CDR3 nucleotides are TGTGCCTCCCACGGGAGCGGGAGGAAAAGCACAGATACGCAGTATTTT. Encoded protein: CASHGSGRKSTDTQYF.

This clonotype was found many times. V gene TRBV11-2 combines with J gene TRBJ2-2; D gene uncertain. Germline V CDR1 and CDR2: SGHAT, FQNNGV. V lost 1 base, J lost 1 base, and 7 bases lay in between. CDR3 length: 15 amino acids. CDR3 sequence (DNA): TGTGCCAGCAGCTTAGGGGTTGGGAACACCGGGGAGCTGTTTTTT. The encoded protein is CASSLGVGNTGELFF.

This clonotype was detected only a few times. The chain has TRBV20-1 and TRBJ1-1; a possible D gene is TRBD1 (6 bases). The V end lost 0 bases, the J end lost 3 bases, and 11 bases lay between the germline ends. The V gene's germline CDR1 is DFQATT and CDR2 SNEGSKA (reference sequence). The CDR3 is made up of 14 amino acids. Here the CDR3 DNA reads TGCAGTGCTAGAGAAAAGGGGGTGGACACTGAAGCTTTCTTT. It specifies CSAREKGVDTEAFF.